Given below is one TCR beta chain in context. The target antigen is unknown. Data came from immunoSEQ multiplex PCR; TCRdb stores just in-frame clones and leaves some out. In the table there are 25,000 to 35,000 clones, about 89% of which are singletons. The sample is drawn from a study of T cells in localized non-small cell lung cancer. Findings of the study overall: T cell clonality was highest in uninvolved adjacent lung, above tumor.

The CDR3 extends over 14 amino acids. The germline V gene has CDR1 MNHEY and CDR2 SVGAGI. Trimming took 0 bases from V and 9 from J, leaving 14 bases between them. The sample was peripheral blood, taken before any cancer treatment. This sequence originates from a female donor of 60 years or more with stage I lung adenocarcinoma. The genes are TRBV6-5 and TRBJ1-2; D is unclear. The CDR3: CASSYSDGGSSYTF. The CDR3 DNA sequence: TGTGCCAGCAGTTACTCAGACGGAGGGTCAAGCTACACCTTC.